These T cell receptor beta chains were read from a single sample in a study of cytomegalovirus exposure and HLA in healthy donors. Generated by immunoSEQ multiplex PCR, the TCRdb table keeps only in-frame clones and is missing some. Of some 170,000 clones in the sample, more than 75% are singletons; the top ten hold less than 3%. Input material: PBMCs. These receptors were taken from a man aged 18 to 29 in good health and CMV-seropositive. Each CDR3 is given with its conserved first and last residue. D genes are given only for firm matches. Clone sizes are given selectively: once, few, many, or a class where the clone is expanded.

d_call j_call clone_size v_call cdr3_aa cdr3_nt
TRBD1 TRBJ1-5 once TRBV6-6 CASRDRTLNSNQPQHF TGTGCCAGCCGGGACAGAACACTTAATAGCAATCAGCCCCAGCATTTT
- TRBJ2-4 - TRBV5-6 CASSLWAYTKNIQYF TGTGCCAGCAGCTTGTGGGCTTACACCAAAAACATTCAGTACTTC
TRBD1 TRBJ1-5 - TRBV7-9 CASSAQGGQPQHF TGTGCCAGCAGCGCTCAGGGGGGTCAGCCCCAGCATTTT
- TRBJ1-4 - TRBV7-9 CASSLRGSNEKLFF TGTGCCAGCAGCTTAAGGGGTTCTAATGAAAAACTGTTTTTT
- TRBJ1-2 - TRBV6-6 CASRLGSSYGYTF TGTGCCAGCCGCCTAGGCAGCTCCTATGGCTACACCTTC
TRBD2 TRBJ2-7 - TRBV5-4 CASSLPSGAHEQYF TGTGCCAGCAGCTTGCCTAGCGGGGCTCACGAGCAGTACTTC
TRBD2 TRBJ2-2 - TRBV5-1 CASSSTSGINTGELFF TGCGCCAGCAGCTCAACTAGCGGGATAAACACCGGGGAGCTGTTTTTT
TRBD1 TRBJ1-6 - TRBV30 CAWSPGQASSYNSPLHF TGTGCCTGGAGTCCTGGACAGGCGAGCTCCTATAATTCACCCCTCCACTTT
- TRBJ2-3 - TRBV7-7 CASSLISYSGIGTTDTQYF TGTGCTAGCAGCTTAATCTCGTATTCGGGGATTGGCACCACAGATACGCAGTATTTT
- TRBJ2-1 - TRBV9 CASSVASPNEQFF TGTGCCAGCAGCGTAGCGTCCCCGAATGAGCAGTTCTTC
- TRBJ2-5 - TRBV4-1 CASSQGAQAWETQYF TGCGCCAGCAGCCAAGGAGCTCAGGCCTGGGAGACCCAGTACTTC
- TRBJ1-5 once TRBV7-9 CASSPPDRNQPQHF TGTGCCAGCAGCCCCCCGGACAGAAATCAGCCCCAGCATTTT
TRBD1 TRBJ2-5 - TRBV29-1 CSVEQGGNQETQYF TGCAGCGTTGAACAAGGGGGCAACCAAGAGACCCAGTACTTC
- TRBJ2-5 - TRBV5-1 CASSPNLGLQETQYF TGCGCCAGCAGCCCTAACCTGGGACTCCAAGAGACCCAGTACTTC
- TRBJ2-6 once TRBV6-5 CASSRGTGANVLTF TGTGCCAGCAGTAGGGGGACTGGGGCCAACGTCCTGACTTTC
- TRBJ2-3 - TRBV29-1 CSVVKDPGADTQYF TGCAGCGTTGTAAAGGACCCGGGAGCGGATACGCAGTATTTT
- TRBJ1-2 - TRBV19 CASSKGSRGGYGYTF TGTGCCAGTAGTAAAGGCTCCCGCGGAGGTTATGGCTACACCTTC
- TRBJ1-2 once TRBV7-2 CASSGADGALAGYTF TGTGCCAGCAGCGGGGCGGACGGAGCCCTCGCGGGCTACACCTTC
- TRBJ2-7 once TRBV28 CASSPKGAGGYEQYF TGTGCCAGCAGTCCCAAGGGGGCGGGAGGCTACGAGCAGTACTTC
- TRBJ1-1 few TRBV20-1 CSGTRREAFF TGCAGCGGGACACGCCGAGAAGCTTTCTTT
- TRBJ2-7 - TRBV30 CAWGSYHRRGYEQYF TGTGCCTGGGGGTCCTATCATCGACGGGGCTACGAGCAGTACTTC
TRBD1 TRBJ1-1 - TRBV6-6 CASSIAGTGKAFF TGTGCCAGCAGTATTGCCGGGACAGGGAAAGCTTTCTTT
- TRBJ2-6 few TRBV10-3 CAISDGFSGANVLTF TGTGCCATCAGTGACGGTTTTTCTGGGGCCAACGTCCTGACTTTC
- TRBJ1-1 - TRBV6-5 CASSYLAEAFF TGTGCCAGCAGTTATCTAGCTGAAGCTTTCTTT
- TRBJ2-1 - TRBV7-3 CASSLTGGVTYKEQFF TGTGCCAGCAGCTTAACAGGCGGGGTGACCTACAAAGAGCAGTTCTTC
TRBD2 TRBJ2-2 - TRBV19 CASSIGTSGIGELFF TGTGCCAGTAGTATTGGGACTAGCGGAATCGGGGAGCTGTTTTTT
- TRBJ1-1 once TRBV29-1 CSLGTGVGGATEAFF TGCAGCCTGGGGACTGGGGTAGGAGGAGCCACTGAAGCTTTCTTT
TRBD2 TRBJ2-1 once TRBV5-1 CASSYGLAGSEQFF TGCGCCAGCAGCTACGGACTAGCGGGATCAGAGCAGTTCTTC
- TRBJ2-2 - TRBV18 CASSPDRNTGELFF TGTGCCAGCTCACCAGACAGGAACACCGGGGAGCTGTTTTTT
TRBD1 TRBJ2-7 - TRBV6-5 CASSLYRGVYEQYF TGTGCCAGCAGTCTCTACAGGGGTGTGTACGAGCAGTACTTC
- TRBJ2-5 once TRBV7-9 CASSPLGGGRETQYF TGTGCCAGCAGCCCCCTGGGAGGGGGGCGGGAGACCCAGTACTTC
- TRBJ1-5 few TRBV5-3 CARSLAGDDQPQHF TGTGCCAGAAGCTTGGCAGGCGACGATCAGCCCCAGCATTTT
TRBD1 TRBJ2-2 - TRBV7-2 CASNPAGGSGELFF TGTGCCAGCAACCCCGCAGGGGGCTCCGGGGAGCTGTTTTTT
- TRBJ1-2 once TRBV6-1 CAGGGITRNYGYTF TGTGCCGGCGGCGGGATAACGAGAAACTATGGCTACACCTTC
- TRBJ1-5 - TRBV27 CASALGAQSNSNQPQHF TGTGCCAGCGCTCTGGGGGCACAGTCTAATAGCAATCAGCCCCAGCATTTT
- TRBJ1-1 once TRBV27 CASSPGSYTEAFF TGTGCCAGCAGCCCTGGGAGTTACACTGAAGCTTTCTTT
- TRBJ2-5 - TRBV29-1 CSVDSSSQETQYF TGCAGCGTTGATAGTAGTTCCCAAGAGACCCAGTACTTC
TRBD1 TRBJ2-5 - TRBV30 CAWSATGGMETQYF TGTGCCTGGAGTGCAACAGGGGGTATGGAGACCCAGTACTTC
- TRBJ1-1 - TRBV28 CASSRGGGQGTEAFF TGTGCCAGCAGCCGGGGCGGGGGGCAGGGCACTGAAGCTTTCTTT
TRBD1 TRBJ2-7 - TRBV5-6 CASSWAGQGFYEQYF TGTGCCAGCAGCTGGGCGGGACAGGGTTTTTACGAGCAGTACTTC
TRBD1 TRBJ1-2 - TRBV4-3 CASSQDRGQYRGYTF TGCGCCAGCAGCCAAGATCGGGGACAGTATCGGGGCTACACCTTC
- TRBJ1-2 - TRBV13 CASSLGPRASSNYGYTF TGTGCCAGCAGCTTAGGTCCCAGGGCTTCTTCTAACTATGGCTACACCTTC
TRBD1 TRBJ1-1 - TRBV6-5 CASSLDRDTEAFF TGTGCCAGCAGCCTAGACAGGGACACTGAAGCTTTCTTT
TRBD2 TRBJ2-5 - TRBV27 CASWGGETQYF TGTGCCAGCTGGGGGGGAGAGACCCAGTACTTC
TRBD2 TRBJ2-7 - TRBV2 CASSDLTSGRKGSYEQYF TGTGCCAGCAGTGATCTGACTAGCGGGAGGAAAGGGTCCTACGAGCAGTACTTC
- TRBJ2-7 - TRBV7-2 CASSSLPSEQYF TGTGCCAGCAGCTCTCTTCCCTCCGAGCAGTACTTC
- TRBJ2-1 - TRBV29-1 CSVGGGYEQFF TGCAGCGTTGGGGGGGGCTATGAGCAGTTCTTC
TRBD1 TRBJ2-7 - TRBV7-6 CASSVRTGGAPGEQYF TGTGCCAGCAGCGTACGGACAGGGGGCGCCCCGGGGGAGCAGTACTTC
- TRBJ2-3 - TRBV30 CAWSVGAGKDTQYF TGTGCCTGGAGTGTAGGGGCAGGGAAGGATACGCAGTATTTT
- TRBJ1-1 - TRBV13 CASSFKGGTEAFF TGTGCCAGCAGCTTTAAAGGCGGCACTGAAGCTTTCTTT